Sequencing of this T cell receptor (beta chain) was carried out in a study of identical twins. General study results and limits: Researchers caution that invariant MAIT and iNKT cells could partly confound zero-insertion analyses. Its conclusions, products of cross-sectional statistical analysis, did not come from following the same donors.

It was template switching that added a universal primer site, and there were unique molecular identifiers on the cDNA. Each CDR3 protein gets one entry after TCRdb re-called the 5' RACE reads with MiXCR. The profile shows 450,000 to 600,000 distinct CDR3 sequences, 20% to 25% of them singletons. This clonotype has more than one count but fewer than ten. Its antigen is currently unknown. Trimming pared 2 bases from V and 1 base from J, leaving 12 bases between. Germline-derived CDR1 and CDR2 are WNHNN and SYGVQD (reference sequence). This CDR3 has 15 residues. This sample also belongs to another study, concerning yellow fever vaccine responses in identical twins.

The receptor was derived from a woman aged 18-29 years in good health. The chain couples TRBV10-1 to TRBJ2-7; TRBD1 is a possible D gene (6 bases). The sequenced material came from CD4+ T cells sorted from blood. The chain's CDR3 is CASSELGQSSYEQYV. The CDR3 DNA follows: TGCGCCAGCAGTGAGCTAGGACAGTCTTCCTACGAGCAGTACGTC.